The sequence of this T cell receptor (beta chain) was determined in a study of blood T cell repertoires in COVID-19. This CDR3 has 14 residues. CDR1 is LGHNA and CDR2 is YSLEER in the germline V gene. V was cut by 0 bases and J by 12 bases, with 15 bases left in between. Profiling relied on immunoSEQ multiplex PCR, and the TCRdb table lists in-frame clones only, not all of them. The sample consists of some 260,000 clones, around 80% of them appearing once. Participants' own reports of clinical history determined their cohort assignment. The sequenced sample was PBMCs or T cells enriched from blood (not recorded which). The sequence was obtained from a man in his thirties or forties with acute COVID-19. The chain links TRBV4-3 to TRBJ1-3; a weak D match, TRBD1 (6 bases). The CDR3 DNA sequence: TGCGCCAGCAGCCAAGAGAGGGGACACTCGGGCATATATTTT. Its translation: CASSQERGHSGIYF.